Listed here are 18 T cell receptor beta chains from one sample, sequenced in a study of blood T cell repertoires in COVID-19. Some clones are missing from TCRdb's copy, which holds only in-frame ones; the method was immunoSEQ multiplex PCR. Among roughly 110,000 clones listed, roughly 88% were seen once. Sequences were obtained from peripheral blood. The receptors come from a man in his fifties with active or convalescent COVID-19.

In DNA, the CDR3 is TGCGCCAGCAGCCAAAACCGGGACTCCGGGGGGAAACTGTTTTTT. This sequence encodes CASSQNRDSGGKLFF. This chain uses TRBV4-3 with TRBJ1-4; D possibly corresponds to TRBD1 (5 bases). V was pared by 2 bases and J by 11 bases, with 18 bases between. The V gene's germline CDR1 is LGHNA and CDR2 YSLEER. CDR3 length: 15 residues.

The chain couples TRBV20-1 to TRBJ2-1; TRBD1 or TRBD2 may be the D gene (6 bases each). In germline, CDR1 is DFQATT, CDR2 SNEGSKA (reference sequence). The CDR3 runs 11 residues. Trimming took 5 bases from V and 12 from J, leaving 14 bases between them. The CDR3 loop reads CSAGGTPGQFF. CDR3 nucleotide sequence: TGCAGTGCTGGAGGGACACCCGGGCAGTTCTTC.

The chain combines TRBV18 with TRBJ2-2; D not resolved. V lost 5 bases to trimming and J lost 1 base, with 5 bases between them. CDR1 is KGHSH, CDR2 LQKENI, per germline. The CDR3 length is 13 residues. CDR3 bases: TGTGCCAGCTCAACAGAGAACACCGGGGAGCTGTTTTTT. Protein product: CASSTENTGELFF.

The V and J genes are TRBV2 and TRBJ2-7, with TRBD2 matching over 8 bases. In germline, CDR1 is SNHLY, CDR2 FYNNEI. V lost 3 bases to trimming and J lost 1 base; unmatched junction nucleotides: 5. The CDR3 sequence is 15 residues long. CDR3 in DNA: TGTGCCAGCAGTGACGGGGGGGACCGGTCCTACGAGCAGTACTTC. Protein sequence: CASSDGGDRSYEQYF.

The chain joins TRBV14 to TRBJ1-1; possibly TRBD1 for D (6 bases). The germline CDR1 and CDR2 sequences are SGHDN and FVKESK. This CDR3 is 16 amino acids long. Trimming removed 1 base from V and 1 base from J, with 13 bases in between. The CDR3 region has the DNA TGTGCCAGCAGCCAAGGTTCTACAGGGTCGAACACTGAAGCTTTCTTT. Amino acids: CASSQGSTGSNTEAFF.

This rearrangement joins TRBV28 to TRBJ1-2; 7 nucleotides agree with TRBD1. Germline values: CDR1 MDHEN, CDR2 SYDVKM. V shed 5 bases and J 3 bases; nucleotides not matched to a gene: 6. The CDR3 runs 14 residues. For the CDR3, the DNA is TGTGCCAGCAGTCTCAGGGACAGCTACTATGGCTACACCTTC. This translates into CASSLRDSYYGYTF.

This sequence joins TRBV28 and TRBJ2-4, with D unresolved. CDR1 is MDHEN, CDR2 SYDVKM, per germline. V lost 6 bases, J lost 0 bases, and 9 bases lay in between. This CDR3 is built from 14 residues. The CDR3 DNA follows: TGTGCCAGCAGACCACAGCCAGCCAAAAACATTCAGTACTTC. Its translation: CASRPQPAKNIQYF.

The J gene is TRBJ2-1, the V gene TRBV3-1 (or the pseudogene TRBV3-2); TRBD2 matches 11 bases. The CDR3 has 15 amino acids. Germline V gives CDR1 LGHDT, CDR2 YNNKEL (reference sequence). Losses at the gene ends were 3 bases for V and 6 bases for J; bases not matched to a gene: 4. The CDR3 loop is CASSQGTSGGNEQFF. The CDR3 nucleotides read TGTGCCAGCAGCCAGGGGACTAGCGGCGGCAATGAGCAGTTCTTC.

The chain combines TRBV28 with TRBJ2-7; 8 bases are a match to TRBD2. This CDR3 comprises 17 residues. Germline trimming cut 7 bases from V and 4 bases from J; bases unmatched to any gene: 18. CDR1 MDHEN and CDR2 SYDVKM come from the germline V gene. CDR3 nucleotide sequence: TGTGCCAGCACCTCCCATACCGGCGGGAGGCCCATTTACGAGCAGTACTTC. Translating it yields CASTSHTGGRPIYEQYF.

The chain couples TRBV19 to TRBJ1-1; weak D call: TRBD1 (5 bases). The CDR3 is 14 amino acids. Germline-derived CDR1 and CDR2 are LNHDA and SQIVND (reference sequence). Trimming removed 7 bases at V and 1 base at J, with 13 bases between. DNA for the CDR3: TGTGCCAGTACCCCAACAGGAGAGAACACTGAAGCTTTCTTT. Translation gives CASTPTGENTEAFF.

The CDR3 region is CASSLQDRDYSPLHF. CDR3 sequence (DNA): TGTGCCAGCAGCTTGCAGGACAGGGATTATTCACCCCTCCACTTT. The J gene is TRBJ1-6, the V gene TRBV7-2, with 8 bases matching TRBD1. Germline V gene lookup returns CDR1 SGHTA and CDR2 FQGNSA. The CDR3 is 15 residues long. With V trimmed by 3 bases and J by 8 bases, 6 bases remained unmatched.

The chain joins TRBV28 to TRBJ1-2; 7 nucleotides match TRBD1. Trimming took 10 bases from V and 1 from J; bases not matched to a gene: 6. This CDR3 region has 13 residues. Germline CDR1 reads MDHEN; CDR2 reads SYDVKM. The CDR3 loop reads CATGTAFNYGYTF. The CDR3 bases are TGTGCCACCGGGACAGCTTTTAACTATGGCTACACCTTC.

CDR3 loop: CASSLEGRAADTQYF. CDR3 coding DNA: TGTGCCAGCAGCTTAGAGGGCCGAGCGGCAGATACGCAGTATTTT. This sequence joins TRBV11-3 and TRBJ2-3; D is perhaps TRBD2 (5 bases). The V end lost 0 bases, the J end lost 4 bases, and 11 bases lay between the germline ends. Looked up from germline, CDR1 is SGHNT and CDR2 is YENEEA. The CDR3 spans 15 residues.

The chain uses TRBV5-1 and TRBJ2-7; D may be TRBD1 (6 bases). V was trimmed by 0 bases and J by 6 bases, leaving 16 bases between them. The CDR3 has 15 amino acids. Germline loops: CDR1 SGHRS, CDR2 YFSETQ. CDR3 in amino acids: CASSLETGGFSEQYF. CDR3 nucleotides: TGCGCCAGCAGCTTGGAGACAGGAGGTTTTTCCGAGCAGTACTTC.

The CDR3 is CASSPWDRGKSDTEAFF. CDR3 bases: TGTGCCAGCTCACCGTGGGACAGGGGGAAGTCGGACACTGAAGCTTTCTTT. The chain links TRBV18 to TRBJ1-1; 11 nucleotides match TRBD1. The J segment lost 3 bases and the V segment lost 3 bases, leaving 9 bases of the junction unmatched. Germline lookup yields CDR1 KGHSH and CDR2 LQKENI. The CDR3 is 17 amino acids.

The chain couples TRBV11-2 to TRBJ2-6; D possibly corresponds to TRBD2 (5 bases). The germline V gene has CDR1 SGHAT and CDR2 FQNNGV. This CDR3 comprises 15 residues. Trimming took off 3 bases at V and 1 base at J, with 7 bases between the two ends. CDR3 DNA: TGTGCCAGCAGCTTGAGGGTATCTGGGGCCAACGTCCTGACTTTC. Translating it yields CASSLRVSGANVLTF. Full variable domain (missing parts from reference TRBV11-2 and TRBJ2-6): EAGVAQSPRYKIIEKRQSVAFWCNPISGHATLYWYQQILGQGPKLLIQFQNNGVVDDSQLPKDRFSAERLKGVDSTLKIQPAKLEDSAVYLCASSLRVSGANVLTFGAGSRLTVL.

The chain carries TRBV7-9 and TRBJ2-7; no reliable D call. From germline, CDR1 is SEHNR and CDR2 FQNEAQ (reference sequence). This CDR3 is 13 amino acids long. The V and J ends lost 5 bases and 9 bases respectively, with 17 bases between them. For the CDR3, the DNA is TGTGCCAGCAGCGGCTCTCCCTTTCTAGGGCAGTACTTC. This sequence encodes CASSGSPFLGQYF.

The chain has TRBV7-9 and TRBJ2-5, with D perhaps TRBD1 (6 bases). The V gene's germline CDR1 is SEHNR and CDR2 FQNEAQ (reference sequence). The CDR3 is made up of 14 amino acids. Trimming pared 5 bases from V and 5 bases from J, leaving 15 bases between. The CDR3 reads CASSPQGGRETQYF. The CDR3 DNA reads TGTGCCAGCAGCCCACAGGGCGGTAGGGAGACCCAGTACTTC.